Listed below are T cell receptor beta chains from one sample, sequenced in a study of blood T cell repertoires in COVID-19. Using immunoSEQ multiplex PCR, the repertoire was profiled, and TCRdb retains in-frame clones only, with some absent. The profile shows hundreds of thousands of clones, 70% to 90% of them singletons. The sequenced material came from peripheral blood. The receptor set was obtained from a young woman who had recovered from COVID-19. Each CDR3 is given with its conserved first and last residue. Fields, in order: J gene, clone size, V gene, D gene, CDR3 protein, CDR3 DNA. D genes are given only for firm matches. Where a row states a size, it is once, few, many or the class of an expanded clone; other rows omit it.

>TRBJ2-1|once|TRBV2|TRBD2
CASSDSLADNEQFF
TGTGCCAGCAGTGACAGTCTAGCGGACAATGAGCAGTTCTTC
>TRBJ2-2|.|TRBV11-3|.
CASSSFSPGELFF
TGTGCCAGCAGCTCATTTAGTCCCGGGGAGCTGTTTTTT
>TRBJ2-3|once|TRBV9|TRBD1
CASSNTGADTQYF
TGTGCCAGCAGCAACACAGGGGCAGATACGCAGTATTTT
>TRBJ2-3|.|TRBV25-1|TRBD2
CASSGEGGPTDTQYF
TGTGCCAGCAGTGGGGAGGGCGGACCCACAGATACGCAGTATTTT
>TRBJ1-6|.|TRBV2|.
CASRGSSYNSPLHF
TGTGCCAGCAGGGGGAGCTCCTATAATTCACCCCTCCACTTT
>TRBJ2-7|.|TRBV5-1|TRBD2
CASSVKRGRTSYEQYF
TGCGCCAGCAGCGTCAAGCGGGGGAGAACTAGCTACGAGCAGTACTTC
>TRBJ2-3|.|TRBV24-1|TRBD1
CATSGIGQGAGDTQYF
TGTGCCACCAGTGGTATCGGACAGGGGGCGGGAGATACGCAGTATTTT
>TRBJ2-7|.|TRBV5-8|.
CASSLFFGGKSSYEQYF
TGTGCCAGCAGCTTGTTCTTCGGCGGTAAAAGCTCCTACGAGCAGTACTTC
>TRBJ2-3|.|TRBV6-2/TRBV6-3|.
CASSSPSSGTDTQYF
TGTGCCAGCAGTTCCCCATCTAGCGGCACAGATACGCAGTATTTT
>TRBJ1-1|.|TRBV9|.
CASSPEGLMNTEAFF
TGTGCCAGCAGCCCGGAGGGCCTTATGAACACTGAAGCTTTCTTT
>TRBJ2-2|.|TRBV24-1|TRBD1
CATSPSDRVNTGELFF
TGTGCCACCAGTCCCTCGGACAGGGTAAACACCGGGGAGCTGTTTTTT
>TRBJ2-1|.|TRBV9|.
CASSDRTTNEQFF
TGTGCCAGCAGCGACAGGACAACGAATGAGCAGTTCTTC
>TRBJ2-1|.|TRBV3-1/TRBV3-2|.
CATRRTIQAYNEQFF
TGTGCCACCCGCAGAACGATCCAGGCCTACAATGAGCAGTTCTTC
>TRBJ1-3|.|TRBV30|.
CAWSVRGVSGNTIYF
TGTGCCTGGAGTGTACGGGGGGTATCAGGAAACACCATATATTTT
>TRBJ2-7|.|TRBV29-1|TRBD2
CSVVGGGSYEQYF
TGCAGCGTTGTCGGGGGGGGCTCCTACGAGCAGTACTTC
>TRBJ2-7|.|TRBV4-3|TRBD1
CASSQDLSGGQYEQYF
TGCGCCAGCAGCCAAGATCTCTCAGGGGGCCAGTACGAGCAGTACTTC
>TRBJ2-4|.|TRBV7-2|TRBD1
CASSLDGQGSWAKNIQYF
TGTGCCAGCAGCTTAGACGGACAGGGAAGCTGGGCCAAAAACATTCAGTACTTC
>TRBJ2-1|.|TRBV5-1|.
CASSLDRQINEQFF
TGCGCCAGCAGCTTGGACCGACAGATCAATGAGCAGTTCTTC
>TRBJ2-5|.|TRBV5-1|TRBD2
CASSPPSGSSGTQYF
TGCGCCAGCAGCCCTCCTAGCGGGAGTTCCGGGACCCAGTACTTC
>TRBJ2-7|.|TRBV12-3/TRBV12-4|.
CASSTGLVYEQYF
TGTGCCAGCAGTACAGGGTTGGTCTACGAGCAGTACTTC
>TRBJ2-5|.|TRBV30|.
CAWSIGSSETQYF
TGTGCCTGGAGCATCGGTAGCTCAGAGACCCAGTACTTC
>TRBJ2-7|.|TRBV4-3|.
CASSQDERAEQYF
TGCGCCAGCAGCCAAGATGAGAGGGCCGAGCAGTACTTC
>TRBJ2-4|.|TRBV6-5|.
CAIQTVGGIQYF
TGTGCCATCCAGACAGTGGGGGGCATTCAGTACTTC
>TRBJ1-2|.|TRBV4-2|TRBD1
CASSQEGTGGSGGYTF
TGTGCCAGCAGCCAAGAAGGGACAGGTGGATCCGGGGGCTACACCTTC
>TRBJ2-7|.|TRBV9|.
CASSGGQNSYEQYF
TGTGCCAGCAGCGGAGGACAAAACTCCTACGAGCAGTACTTC
>TRBJ2-3|.|TRBV27|TRBD1
CASSSTGNTQYF
TGTGCCAGCAGTTCGACAGGGAATACGCAGTATTTT
>TRBJ2-3|few|TRBV24-1|TRBD2
CATSPASGSTDTQYF
TGTGCCACCAGTCCCGCTAGCGGGAGCACAGATACGCAGTATTTT
>TRBJ2-1|.|TRBV2|.
CASSEGGPLLEQFF
TGTGCCAGCAGTGAAGGGGGCCCCCTTTTAGAGCAGTTCTTC
>TRBJ2-6|.|TRBV5-6|TRBD1
CASSLPDRVGGANVLTF
TGTGCCAGCAGCTTACCGGACAGGGTGGGTGGGGCCAACGTCCTGACTTTC
>TRBJ1-1|.|TRBV12-3/TRBV12-4|.
CASSSDEGTEAFF
TGTGCCAGCAGCTCCGACGAGGGAACTGAAGCTTTCTTT
>TRBJ2-3|.|TRBV30|.
CAWSAVETDTQYF
TGTGCCTGGAGTGCGGTTGAGACAGATACGCAGTATTTT
>TRBJ1-1|.|TRBV27|TRBD1
CASRRQGLNTEAFF
TGTGCCAGCAGAAGACAGGGTTTGAACACTGAAGCTTTCTTT
>TRBJ2-3|.|TRBV11-1|.
CASSLSRYRTDTQYF
TGTGCCAGCAGCTTAAGTCGGTATCGCACAGATACGCAGTATTTT
>TRBJ2-5|.|TRBV19|TRBD1
CASSVDRGRAKTQYF
TGTGCCAGTAGTGTGGACAGGGGACGGGCGAAGACCCAGTACTTC
>TRBJ1-5|.|TRBV3-1/TRBV3-2|TRBD1
CASSQDWTGTVQPQHF
TGTGCCAGCAGCCAAGATTGGACAGGCACGGTTCAGCCCCAGCATTTT
>TRBJ2-7|.|TRBV27|TRBD1
CASKTTGGANYEQYF
TGTGCCAGCAAAACAACAGGGGGCGCAAACTACGAGCAGTACTTC
>TRBJ1-2|once|TRBV18|.
CASSPGAADYGYTF
TGTGCCAGCTCACCAGGAGCCGCCGACTATGGCTACACCTTC
>TRBJ2-1|.|TRBV4-3|.
CASSQVRYNEQFF
TGCGCCAGCAGCCAAGTCCGCTACAATGAGCAGTTCTTC
>TRBJ2-2|.|TRBV6-1|TRBD2
CASSEALLAGVTGELFF
TGTGCCAGCAGTGAAGCCCTACTAGCGGGAGTGACCGGGGAGCTGTTTTTT
>TRBJ2-7|once|TRBV27|.
CASSFGGEQYF
TGTGCCAGCAGTTTCGGTGGCGAGCAGTACTTC
>TRBJ1-1|few|TRBV19|TRBD1
CASSIGNPGQGIEAFF
TGTGCCAGTAGTATCGGCAACCCGGGACAGGGGATTGAAGCTTTCTTT
>TRBJ1-2|few|TRBV27|TRBD1
CASSNSDRRGYTF
TGTGCCAGCAGCAATTCGGACAGGAGGGGCTACACCTTC
>TRBJ1-3|few|TRBV4-3|.
CASSHEARTSGNTIYF
TGCGCCAGCAGCCATGAAGCAAGAACCTCTGGAAACACCATATATTTT
>TRBJ1-3|.|TRBV6-5|.
CASSYRTASGNTIYF
TGTGCCAGCAGTTACAGGACAGCCTCTGGAAACACCATATATTTT
>TRBJ1-1|.|TRBV7-9|TRBD1
CASSRNRGIDTEAFF
TGTGCCAGCAGCCGGAACAGGGGTATTGACACTGAAGCTTTCTTT
>TRBJ1-2|few|TRBV4-3|.
CASSQDGGLLGYTF
TGCGCCAGCAGCCAAGACGGCGGACTGCTCGGCTACACCTTC
>TRBJ2-7|.|TRBV4-3|.
CASSQDPGFEQYF
TGCGCCAGCAGCCAAGATCCAGGGTTCGAGCAGTACTTC